The 10 T cell receptor beta chains below come from one sample, sequenced in a study of OX40 agonist ivuxolimab in advanced cancers. The data were produced by immunoSEQ multiplex PCR, yet TCRdb's version contains in-frame clones alone and is incomplete. The sample yields around 66,000 clones, around 81% seen once. The sequencing here drew on CD4+ or CD8+ T cells sorted from blood, taken in a trial of the OX40 agonist ivuxolimab. The receptors come from an adult with an advanced solid tumor such as melanoma, head and neck, liver or kidney cancer.

The J gene is TRBJ1-1, the V gene TRBV7-2; tentative D call: TRBD1 (6 bases). The CDR3 consists of 16 residues. The ends were cut back, 3 bases at V and 7 bases at J, with 21 bases in the middle. Per the germline V gene, CDR1 is SGHTA and CDR2 is FQGNSA. CDR3 coding DNA: TGTGCCAGCAGCTTTGGTCCGGGGGCGCCCCGGCATGAAGCTTTCTTT. Protein product: CASSFGPGAPRHEAFF.

The chain recombines TRBV19 with TRBJ1-2; 7 bases are a match to TRBD1. Germline lookup yields CDR1 LNHDA and CDR2 SQIVND (reference sequence). With 4 bases clipped from V and 2 bases from J, the junction kept 7 bases outside the gene matches. The CDR3 has 15 residues. The CDR3 sequence: CASSTATGTNYGYTF. CDR3 sequence (DNA): TGTGCCAGTAGTACTGCGACAGGGACCAACTATGGCTACACCTTC.

This chain uses TRBV5-1 with TRBJ1-1; D gene uncertain. Germline CDR1 reads SGHRS; CDR2 reads YFSETQ. This CDR3 has 15 residues. The V end lost 3 bases, the J end lost 4 bases, and 16 bases lay between the germline ends. Here the CDR3 DNA reads TGCGCCAGCAGCTCGCAGGTAGTTTCCGGCACTGAAGCTTTCTTT. It codes for CASSSQVVSGTEAFF.

The chain recombines TRBV7-2 with TRBJ2-7, with TRBD2 identical over 7 bases. Germline V gives CDR1 SGHTA, CDR2 FQGNSA. CDR3 length: 15 amino acids. V lost 1 base, J lost 2 bases, and 5 bases stayed unmatched. The CDR3 DNA reads as TGTGCCAGCAGCTTAGGGGAGGGGAGAACCTACGAGCAGTACTTC. Its translation is CASSLGEGRTYEQYF.

This clone occurred once. The V and J genes are TRBV18 and TRBJ1-1, with D perhaps TRBD1 (5 bases). The germline CDR1 and CDR2 sequences are KGHSH and LQKENI. The CDR3 runs to 14 residues. V was cut by 4 bases and J by 1 base, with 10 bases left in between. This CDR3 is CASSRSTENTEAFF. CDR3 sequence (DNA): TGTGCCAGCTCACGCTCGACAGAGAACACTGAAGCTTTCTTT.

The V gene is TRBV9, the J gene TRBJ1-3; D is uncertain. CDR1 and CDR2 (germline): SGDLS, YYNGEE. With 3 bases removed from V and 0 bases from J, the gap between germline ends came to 16 bases. CDR3 length: 17 residues. As DNA, the CDR3 is TGTGCCAGCAGCGCTTCAACGAATCCGCCCTCTGGAAACACCATATATTTT. Translation: CASSASTNPPSGNTIYF.

The rearrangement uses TRBV11-3 and TRBJ2-3, with D possibly TRBD2 on 6 matching bases. V was cut by 5 bases and J by 6 bases, with 12 bases left in between. The CDR3 spans 13 residues. The V gene's germline CDR1 is SGHNT and CDR2 YENEEA. The CDR3 reads CASSQTRMDTQYF. CDR3 in DNA: TGTGCCAGCAGCCAGACTAGAATGGATACGCAGTATTTT.

This chain links TRBV7-9 with TRBJ2-1; 9 bases map to TRBD1. The J segment lost 5 bases and the V segment lost 4 bases, leaving 3 bases of the junction unmatched. The germline V gene encodes CDR1 SEHNR and CDR2 FQNEAQ (reference sequence). The CDR3 covers 14 residues. The CDR3 DNA sequence: TGTGCCAGCAGCTCGGACAGGGGCCACAATGAGCAGTTCTTC. Translation: CASSSDRGHNEQFF.

The V gene is TRBV5-1, the J gene TRBJ2-7; D call uncertain. Germline V lookup: CDR1 SGHRS, CDR2 YFSETQ. The CDR3 loop spans 11 amino acids. V lost 2 bases to trimming and J lost 5 bases, with 5 bases between them. The CDR3 spells CASSFRDEQYF. The CDR3 bases are TGCGCCAGCAGCTTTAGGGACGAGCAGTACTTC.

This chain connects TRBV11-1 to TRBJ2-3; D remains ambiguous. Germline values: CDR1 SGHAT, CDR2 FQDESV (reference sequence). The CDR3 length is 12 residues. Trimming took off 4 bases at V and 5 bases at J, with 7 bases between the two ends. CDR3 sequence (DNA): TGTGCCAGCAGCTCCCGGTTAGATACGCAGTATTTT. Translation: CASSSRLDTQYF.